These T cell receptor beta chains were read from a single sample in a study of cytomegalovirus exposure and HLA in healthy donors. Repertoires were generated with immunoSEQ multiplex PCR, while TCRdb's copy carries only in-frame clones and drops some. Counted here are 60,000 to 80,000 clones, approximately 60% occurring once; the ten biggest clones make up around 2.7%. Sequenced material: PBMCs. The receptors were gathered from a man aged 25-45 years in good health and CMV-seronegative. CDR3s include the opening cysteine and the closing phenylalanine or tryptophan. D genes are given only for firm matches. The size entry is marked missing in some rows and otherwise reads once, few, many or a size class.

j_gene | d_gene | abundance | v_gene | len | CDR3aa | CDR3nt
TRBJ2-6 | NA | few | TRBV2 | 17 | CASIDGGSSSGANVLTF | TGTGCCAGCATTGATGGGGGGTCGAGCTCTGGGGCCAACGTCCTGACTTTC
TRBJ1-6 | NA | few | TRBV6-5 | 15 | CASSSRGKANSPLHF | TGTGCCAGTTCCTCCAGGGGCAAGGCCAATTCACCCCTCCACTTT
TRBJ2-3 | NA | NA | TRBV1 | 14 | CTSKLAVMTDTQYF | TGCACCAGCAAACTAGCGGTTATGACAGATACGCAGTATTTT
TRBJ2-7 | NA | NA | TRBV9 | 15 | CASSVEGAGSYEQYF | TGTGCCAGCAGCGTAGAAGGGGCTGGCTCCTACGAGCAGTACTTC
TRBJ2-7 | NA | NA | TRBV29-1 | 13 | CSVVRTDAYEQYF | TGCAGCGTGGTTCGGACAGACGCCTACGAGCAGTACTTC
TRBJ1-4 | TRBD1 | NA | TRBV18 | 15 | CASSERQGANEKLFF | TGTGCCAGCTCAGAGCGACAGGGGGCAAATGAAAAACTGTTTTTT
TRBJ1-1 | NA | NA | TRBV5-1 | 15 | CASSREEGLNTEAFF | TGCGCCAGCAGCCGTGAGGAGGGACTGAACACTGAAGCTTTCTTT
TRBJ2-5 | TRBD1 | NA | TRBV6-5 | 13 | CASRGTAQETQYF | TGTGCCAGCAGGGGGACAGCACAAGAGACCCAGTACTTC
TRBJ2-3 | NA | NA | TRBV5-4 | 16 | CASSLASRGLRDTQYF | TGTGCCAGCAGCTTGGCCAGCCGAGGTTTGCGAGATACGCAGTATTTT
TRBJ2-3 | TRBD2 | once | TRBV13 | 15 | CASSSGLAGADTQYF | TGTGCCAGCAGCTCCGGACTAGCGGGGGCAGATACGCAGTATTTT
TRBJ2-2 | TRBD2 | few | TRBV25-1 | 18 | CASSELGTSGSNTGELFF | TGTGCCAGCAGTGAATTAGGGACTAGCGGGTCGAACACCGGGGAGCTGTTTTTT
TRBJ2-5 | TRBD2 | NA | TRBV27 | 15 | CASSPGGLGGETQYF | TGTGCCAGCAGTCCTGGGGGACTAGGGGGAGAGACCCAGTACTTC
TRBJ1-2 | NA | NA | TRBV20-1 | 11 | CSVVSNYGYTF | TGCAGTGTGGTCAGTAACTATGGCTACACCTTC
TRBJ2-5 | NA | few | TRBV5-1 | 13 | CASSLMAEETQYF | TGCGCCAGCAGCTTGATGGCGGAAGAGACCCAGTACTTC
TRBJ2-5 | NA | NA | TRBV7-6 | 15 | CASSLATDNIETQYF | TGTGCCAGCAGCTTAGCAACCGATAACATAGAGACCCAGTACTTC
TRBJ2-1 | NA | few | TRBV11-1 | 12 | CASSLSGNEQFF | TGTGCCAGCAGCTTATCGGGGAATGAGCAGTTCTTC
TRBJ2-2 | TRBD2 | NA | TRBV29-1 | 14 | CSVGLAGGTGELFF | TGCAGCGTTGGCCTAGCGGGCGGTACCGGGGAGCTGTTTTTT
TRBJ2-5 | TRBD2 | NA | TRBV4-2 | 15 | CASSPRLAGEETQYF | TGTGCCAGCAGCCCGAGACTAGCGGGGGAAGAGACCCAGTACTTC
TRBJ2-1 | TRBD2 | few | TRBV29-1 | 14 | CSERRGGEYNEQFF | TGCAGCGAGAGACGGGGGGGCGAGTACAATGAGCAGTTCTTC
TRBJ1-5 | TRBD1 | once | TRBV9 | 15 | CASSRDSLSNQPQHF | TGTGCCAGTTCCCGGGACAGTCTTAGCAATCAGCCCCAGCATTTT
TRBJ1-5 | NA | NA | TRBV6-6 | 15 | CASSLVQGSNQPQHF | TGTGCCAGCAGTTTAGTTCAGGGAAGCAATCAGCCCCAGCATTTT
TRBJ1-2 | NA | NA | TRBV7-8 | 13 | CASSRGQKYGYTF | TGTGCCAGCAGCCGTGGACAGAAATATGGCTACACCTTC
TRBJ1-3 | TRBD1 | NA | TRBV6-5 | 15 | CASRTLQGPRNTIYF | TGTGCCAGCAGGACACTACAGGGGCCAAGAAACACCATATATTTT
TRBJ1-1 | NA | NA | TRBV19 | 12 | CASSIDQSEAFF | TGTGCCAGTAGTATAGATCAATCTGAAGCTTTCTTT
TRBJ1-2 | TRBD1 | NA | TRBV15 | 15 | CATSRLRTGGDGYTF | TGTGCCACCAGCAGACTCCGGACAGGGGGCGATGGCTACACCTTC
TRBJ1-1 | NA | NA | TRBV19 | 12 | CASRREHTEAFF | TGTGCCAGTAGGAGGGAACACACTGAAGCTTTCTTT
TRBJ1-1 | NA | NA | TRBV29-1 | 14 | CSAEQGGGNTEAFF | TGCAGCGCCGAACAGGGAGGGGGGAACACTGAAGCTTTCTTT
TRBJ2-1 | NA | NA | TRBV6-5 | 15 | CASRGLGTVISEQFF | TGTGCCAGCAGGGGACTAGGGACAGTGATTAGTGAGCAGTTCTTC
TRBJ2-7 | TRBD1 | NA | TRBV7-8 | 16 | CASSLVGGTGIYEQYF | TGTGCCAGCAGCTTAGTAGGCGGGACAGGGATCTACGAGCAGTACTTC
TRBJ2-1 | TRBD2 | NA | TRBV5-6 | 12 | CASSSTSGEQFF | TGTGCCAGCAGCTCTACTAGCGGAGAGCAGTTCTTC
TRBJ2-5 | TRBD2 | NA | TRBV6-1 | 15 | CASTGLAGGQETQYF | TGTGCCAGCACGGGACTAGCGGGGGGCCAAGAGACCCAGTACTTC
TRBJ1-3 | TRBD1 | NA | TRBV30 | 15 | CATEEQGTVGNTIYF | TGTGCGACTGAAGAACAGGGGACGGTTGGAAACACCATATATTTT
TRBJ2-1 | NA | NA | TRBV6-1 | 15 | CASSEGVWSYNEQFF | TGTGCCAGCAGTGAAGGCGTGTGGTCCTACAATGAGCAGTTCTTC
TRBJ2-3 | TRBD1 | NA | TRBV6-1 | 13 | CATDRESTDTQYF | TGTGCCACCGACAGGGAGAGCACAGATACGCAGTATTTT
TRBJ1-6 | NA | NA | TRBV6-4 | 14 | CASGPDPGLSPLHF | TGTGCCAGCGGCCCAGACCCAGGGTTGTCACCCCTCCACTTT
TRBJ1-1 | TRBD1 | NA | TRBV29-1 | 15 | CSVGTGGSLNTEAFF | TGCAGCGTGGGGACAGGGGGCTCTCTGAACACTGAAGCTTTCTTT
TRBJ2-7 | TRBD1 | NA | TRBV2 | 15 | CASRVGQGSTHEQYF | TGTGCCAGCAGGGTCGGACAGGGGAGTACCCACGAGCAGTACTTC